Listed below are T cell receptor beta chains from one sample, sequenced in a study of OX40 agonist ivuxolimab in advanced cancers. Some clones are missing from TCRdb's copy, which holds only in-frame ones; the method was immunoSEQ multiplex PCR. The repertoire holds tens of thousands of clones, with about 88% as singletons. The specimen comprised CD4+ or CD8+ T cells sorted from blood, sampled in a trial of the OX40 agonist ivuxolimab. The origin of the receptors is an adult with an advanced solid tumor such as melanoma, head and neck, liver or kidney cancer. The CDR3 runs from the conserved cysteine through the conserved F or W. Each record gives: J gene, V gene, D gene, CDR3 DNA, CDR3 protein. D genes are given only for firm matches.

j_gene: TRBJ1-6
v_gene: TRBV6-5
d_gene: -
CDR3nt: TGTGCCAGCAGTTCCGAACACGTTTCACCCCTCCACTTT
CDR3aa: CASSSEHVSPLHF

j_gene: TRBJ2-5
v_gene: TRBV4-1
d_gene: TRBD1
CDR3nt: TGCGCCAGCAGCCAAACCGGGACAGGGGGAGAGACCCAGTACTTC
CDR3aa: CASSQTGTGGETQYF

j_gene: TRBJ2-7
v_gene: TRBV7-2
d_gene: -
CDR3nt: TGTGCCAGCAGCTTAGCGCTGGGGAGGTCTTACGAGCAGTACTTC
CDR3aa: CASSLALGRSYEQYF

j_gene: TRBJ1-5
v_gene: TRBV28
d_gene: -
CDR3nt: TGTGCCAGCAGTTTAGGGGGGGCAGGAAATCAGCCCCAGCATTTT
CDR3aa: CASSLGGAGNQPQHF

j_gene: TRBJ1-5
v_gene: TRBV6-5
d_gene: -
CDR3nt: TGTGCCAGCAGTTACTCGACCGGGCAGCCCCAGCATTTT
CDR3aa: CASSYSTGQPQHF

j_gene: TRBJ2-1
v_gene: TRBV14
d_gene: -
CDR3nt: TGTGCCAGCAGCCAAGACCGGGGAAGGGTGGCCTACAATGAGCAGTTCTTC
CDR3aa: CASSQDRGRVAYNEQFF

j_gene: TRBJ2-5
v_gene: TRBV7-2
d_gene: -
CDR3nt: TGTGCCAGCACCCGAGGGCAGGGTCACCAAGAGACCCAGTACTTC
CDR3aa: CASTRGQGHQETQYF

j_gene: TRBJ2-5
v_gene: TRBV5-1
d_gene: -
CDR3nt: TGCGCCAGCAGCTTGGCTTTGGCAGGGCTCGGGGCCCAAGAGACCCAGTACTTC
CDR3aa: CASSLALAGLGAQETQYF

j_gene: TRBJ2-7
v_gene: TRBV11-2
d_gene: -
CDR3nt: TGTGCCAGCAGCCGGGCAGGCCTCTACGAGCAGTACTTC
CDR3aa: CASSRAGLYEQYF

j_gene: TRBJ2-5
v_gene: TRBV5-1
d_gene: -
CDR3nt: TGCGCCAGCCGCAGAGGAGGGGGCGGGCAAGAGACCCAGTACTTC
CDR3aa: CASRRGGGGQETQYF

j_gene: TRBJ2-1
v_gene: TRBV10-3
d_gene: -
CDR3nt: TGTGCCATCCGCAGGGTAGGGTACAATGAGCAGTTCTTC
CDR3aa: CAIRRVGYNEQFF

j_gene: TRBJ2-7
v_gene: TRBV5-6
d_gene: -
CDR3nt: TGTGCCAGCAGCTCGGGACTTGGGTATCACGAGCAGTACTTC
CDR3aa: CASSSGLGYHEQYF

j_gene: TRBJ2-5
v_gene: TRBV6-6
d_gene: -
CDR3nt: TGTGTCAGCAGTGCCTCCTTCGGGGAAACCCAGTACTTC
CDR3aa: CVSSASFGETQYF

j_gene: TRBJ2-2
v_gene: TRBV19
d_gene: -
CDR3nt: TGTGCCAGTAAGGGCGGAGCTAACACCGGGGAGCTGTTTTTT
CDR3aa: CASKGGANTGELFF

j_gene: TRBJ2-3
v_gene: TRBV27
d_gene: TRBD2
CDR3nt: TGTGCCAGCAGTTCAGCTAGCGGGAGGGCCCCAGATACGCAGTATTTT
CDR3aa: CASSSASGRAPDTQYF

j_gene: TRBJ2-3
v_gene: TRBV2
d_gene: -
CDR3nt: TGTGCCAGCAGTAACTGGGGGGATACGCAGTATTTT
CDR3aa: CASSNWGDTQYF

j_gene: TRBJ2-1
v_gene: TRBV30
d_gene: -
CDR3nt: TGTGCCTGGAGTTCCGGTGCCAACTCCTACAATGAGCAGTTCTTC
CDR3aa: CAWSSGANSYNEQFF

j_gene: TRBJ2-2
v_gene: TRBV15
d_gene: -
CDR3nt: TGTGCCACCAGCAGTCTAGGGTCAGGTCTCAACACCGGGGAGCTGTTTTTT
CDR3aa: CATSSLGSGLNTGELFF